This T cell receptor (beta chain) appears in the sequencing data of a study of patients and donors after allogeneic stem cell transplantation. TCRdb analysed the RT-PCR reads with MiXCR anew, one entry per CDR3 protein. The sample contains about a million distinct CDR3 sequences, more than 15% of which appear only once. This clonotype has a handful of counts. Germline CDR1 and CDR2: ENHRY and SYGVKD. V shed 0 bases and J shed 8 bases, with 22 bases lying between them. The CDR3 length is 17 residues. The sequence was obtained from a human donor who was either an allogeneic HSCT recipient or a stem cell or donor lymphocyte infusion donor (not recorded which). It is not recorded whose cells these are; they may come from a transplant donor. This chain connects TRBV10-3 to TRBJ1-2, with D perhaps TRBD1 (5 bases). Sequencing input: blood, either unsorted or a sorted T cell fraction (not recorded which). Written as DNA, the CDR3 is TGTGCCATCAGTGAGTCCCCCGGGACCGCGATTATGCGCGGCTACACCTTC. Its protein product is CAISESPGTAIMRGYTF.